This TCR beta chain was sequenced in a study of graft-versus-host responses after intestinal transplantation. Study details: Grafts were multivisceral, liver-intestinal, or isolated intestinal.

TCRdb keeps only in-frame clones here, not all; method: immunoSEQ multiplex PCR. The profile covers approximately 100,000 clones, with 86% appearing a single time and about 1.5% taken by the ten largest. The length of the CDR3 is 15 residues. CDR1 SEHNR and CDR2 FQNEAQ come from the germline V gene (reference sequence). Trimming removed 4 bases from V and 3 bases from J, with 15 bases in between. Broader study findings: Some GvH clones were seen earlier in gut or blood, suggesting intestinal origin.

A remark on this clone: Its specificity is not known.

This clonotype originated in a human patient who received an intestinal transplant, so some T cells may come from the graft donor. The sequencing here drew on PBMCs, taken 255 days after intestinal transplant. The chain couples TRBV7-9 to TRBJ1-1; a weak D match, TRBD1 (5 bases). The CDR3: CASSSQGGTDTEAFF. The DNA for the CDR3 is TGTGCCAGCAGCTCTCAAGGAGGGACGGACACTGAAGCTTTCTTT.